Included here is one T cell receptor beta chain sequence, with context. These data belong to a study of shared clonotypes between healthy human individuals. This CDR3 contains 14 residues. In germline, CDR1 is MNHNS, CDR2 SASEGT. After removal of 11 bases from V and 7 bases from J, the junction contained 13 bases not matched to a gene. The assay ran at deep level. Some clones are missing from TCRdb's copy, which holds only in-frame ones; the method was immunoSEQ multiplex PCR. The data show around 2.5 million clones, 93% seen once. The rearrangement links TRBV6-1 to TRBJ2-2; 7 positions agree with TRBD1. The TCR comes from a man between 18 and 29 years old in good health. Some clones in this sample may be carry-over from other donors' samples. The source material was naive CD4+ T cells from PBMCs. Regarding subset: CD45RA+ positively selected. The chain's CDR3 is CAGRTTGLIGELFF. The CDR3 DNA sequence: TGTGCCGGACGAACGACAGGGTTGATCGGGGAGCTGTTTTTT.